This record looks at one T cell receptor beta chain sequence and its context. This same CDR3 is encoded by further DNA sequences in the sample. The data were obtained in a study of blood T cell repertoires in COVID-19. Study-level information: The United States, Italy and Spain were the sources of the acute and convalescent COVID-19 samples.

Assay: immunoSEQ multiplex PCR; the TCRdb copy retains only in-frame clones and omits some. The data show some 430,000 clones, with about nine tenths seen just once and 0.6% to 0.7% held by the top ten. Trimming cost V 5 bases and J 3 bases; bases outside gene matches: 3. The CDR3 runs 14 residues. Germline V lookup: CDR1 MNHEY, CDR2 SMNVEV (reference sequence). The sequence was collected from a man younger than 35 who had recovered from COVID-19. The sample comprised PBMCs or T cells enriched from blood (not recorded which). V is TRBV27 and J is TRBJ2-7, with 11 nucleotides matching TRBD1. CDR3 sequence reads: CASSRTGGSYEQYF. The CDR3 DNA reads as TGTGCCAGCAGTCGGACAGGGGGCAGCTACGAGCAGTACTTC.